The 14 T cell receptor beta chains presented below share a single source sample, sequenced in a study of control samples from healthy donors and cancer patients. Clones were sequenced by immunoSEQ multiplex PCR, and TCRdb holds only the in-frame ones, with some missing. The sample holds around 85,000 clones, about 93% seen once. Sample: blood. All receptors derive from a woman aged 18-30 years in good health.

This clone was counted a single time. The CDR3 bases are TGTGCCAGCCTCCTGGGCACAGCTTTCTTT. It encodes CASLLGTAFF. The chain recombines TRBV6-5 with TRBJ1-1, with D unresolved. Germline V gene lookup returns CDR1 MNHEY and CDR2 SVGAGI. The CDR3 consists of 10 residues. Trimming pared 8 bases from V and 10 bases from J, leaving 11 bases between.

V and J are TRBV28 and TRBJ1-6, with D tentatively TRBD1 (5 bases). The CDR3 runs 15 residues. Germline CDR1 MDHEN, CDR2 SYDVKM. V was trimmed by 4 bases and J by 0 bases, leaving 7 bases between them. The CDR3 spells CASSSGSSYNSPLHF. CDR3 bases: TGTGCCAGCAGTTCAGGGAGCTCCTATAATTCACCCCTCCACTTT.

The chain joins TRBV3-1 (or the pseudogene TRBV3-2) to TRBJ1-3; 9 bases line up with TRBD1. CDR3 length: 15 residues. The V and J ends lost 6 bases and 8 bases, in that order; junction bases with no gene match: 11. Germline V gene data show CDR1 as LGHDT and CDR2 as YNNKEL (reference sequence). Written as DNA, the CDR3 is TGTGCCAGCAGGCCCAACGACAGGGGGAGGGACACCATATATTTT. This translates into CASRPNDRGRDTIYF.

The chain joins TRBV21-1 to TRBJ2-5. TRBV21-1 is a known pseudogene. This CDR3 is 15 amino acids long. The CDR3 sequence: CASSKEGDGPGTQYF. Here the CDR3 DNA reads TGTGCCAGCAGCAAAGAAGGGGACGGTCCAGGGACCCAGTACTTC.

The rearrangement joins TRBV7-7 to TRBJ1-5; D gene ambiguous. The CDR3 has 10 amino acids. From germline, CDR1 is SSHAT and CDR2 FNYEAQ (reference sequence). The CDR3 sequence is CASPNQPQHF. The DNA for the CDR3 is TGTGCTAGCCCCAATCAGCCCCAGCATTTT.

The DNA for the CDR3 is TGCGCCAGCAGTGAGTCCAGGGGTCTTGCCTACGAGCAGTACTTC. Its protein product is CASSESRGLAYEQYF. This chain uses TRBV10-2 with TRBJ2-7; D is possibly TRBD1 (6 bases). CDR3 length: 15 amino acids. Trimming cost V 0 bases and J 2 bases, with 11 bases left between them. Germline V gives CDR1 WSHSY, CDR2 SAAADI.

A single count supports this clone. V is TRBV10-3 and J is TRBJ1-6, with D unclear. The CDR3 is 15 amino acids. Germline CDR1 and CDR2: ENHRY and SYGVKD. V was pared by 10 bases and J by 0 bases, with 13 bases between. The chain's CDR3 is CANRVSLSYNSPLHF. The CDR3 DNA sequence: TGTGCCAACCGGGTCTCCCTCTCCTATAATTCACCCCTCCACTTT.

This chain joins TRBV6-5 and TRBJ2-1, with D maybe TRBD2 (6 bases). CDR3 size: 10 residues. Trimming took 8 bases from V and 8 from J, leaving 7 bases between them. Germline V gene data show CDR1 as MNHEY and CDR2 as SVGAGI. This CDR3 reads CASGGYEQFF. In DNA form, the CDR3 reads TGTGCCAGCGGGGGGTATGAGCAGTTCTTC.

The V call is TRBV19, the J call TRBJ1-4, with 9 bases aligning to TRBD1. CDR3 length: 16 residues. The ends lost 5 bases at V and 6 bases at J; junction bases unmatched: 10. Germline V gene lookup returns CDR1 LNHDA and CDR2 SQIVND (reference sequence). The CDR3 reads CASSSPHRQGDEKLFF. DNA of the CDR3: TGTGCCAGTAGTTCCCCCCATCGACAGGGGGATGAAAAACTGTTTTTT.

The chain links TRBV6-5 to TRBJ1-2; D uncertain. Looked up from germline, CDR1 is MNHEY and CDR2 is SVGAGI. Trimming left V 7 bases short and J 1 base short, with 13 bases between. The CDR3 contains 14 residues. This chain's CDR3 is CASTVREGNYGYTF. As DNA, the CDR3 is TGTGCCAGCACGGTGAGGGAAGGTAACTATGGCTACACCTTC.

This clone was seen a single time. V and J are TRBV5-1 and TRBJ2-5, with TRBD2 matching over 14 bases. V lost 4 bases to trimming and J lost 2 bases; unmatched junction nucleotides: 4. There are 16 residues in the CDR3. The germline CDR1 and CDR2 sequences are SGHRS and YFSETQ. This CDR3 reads CASSRTSGGSQETQYF. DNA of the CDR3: TGCGCCAGCAGCCGGACTAGCGGGGGGTCACAAGAGACCCAGTACTTC. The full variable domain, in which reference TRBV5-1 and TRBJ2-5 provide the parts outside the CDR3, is KAGVTQTPRYLIKTRGQQVTLSCSPISGHRSVSWYQQTPGQGLQFLFEYFSETQRNKGNFPGRFSGRQFSNSRSEMNVSTLELGDSALYLCASSRTSGGSQETQYFGPGTRLLVL.

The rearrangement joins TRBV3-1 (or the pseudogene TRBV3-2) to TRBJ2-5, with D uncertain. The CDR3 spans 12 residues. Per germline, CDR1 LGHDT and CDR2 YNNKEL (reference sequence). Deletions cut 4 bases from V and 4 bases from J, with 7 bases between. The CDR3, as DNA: TGTGCCAGCAGCCCTTCTATAGAGACCCAGTACTTC. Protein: CASSPSIETQYF.

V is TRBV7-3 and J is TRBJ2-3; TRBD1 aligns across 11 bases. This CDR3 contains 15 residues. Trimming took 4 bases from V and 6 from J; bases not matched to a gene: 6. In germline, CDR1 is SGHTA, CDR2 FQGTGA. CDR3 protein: CASSSGQGASDTQYF. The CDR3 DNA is TGTGCCAGCAGCTCCGGACAGGGGGCTTCGGATACGCAGTATTTT.

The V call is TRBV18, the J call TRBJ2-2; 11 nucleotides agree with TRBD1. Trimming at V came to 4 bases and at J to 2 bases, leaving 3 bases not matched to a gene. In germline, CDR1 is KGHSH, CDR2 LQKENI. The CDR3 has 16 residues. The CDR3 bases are TGTGCCAGCTCACATGGACAGGGGGCTAACACCGGGGAGCTGTTTTTT. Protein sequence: CASSHGQGANTGELFF.